This TCR beta chain was observed in a study of blood T cell repertoires in COVID-19. Overall study: Samples representing acute and convalescent COVID-19 were sourced from the United States, Italy and Spain. PBMCs, B-cell-depleted T cells, or T cells were the source of the cDNA or gDNA that made up the material.

In the original processing: Amplification from reference gene primers served as the basis for estimated nucleated cell counts. The protocol was immunoSEQ multiplex PCR, while the TCRdb copy is restricted to in-frame clones and leaves out a portion. The V and J calls and clone size were taken over from that table, and D and trimming were inferred from the DNA. There are about 320,000 clones in the sample; approximately 90% occur only once, and approximately 5.4% lies in the top ten. From germline, CDR1 is LNHDA and CDR2 SQIVND (reference sequence). This CDR3 is built from 14 residues. The V and J ends lost 10 bases and 0 bases respectively, with 14 bases between them. Grouping used clinical history reported by participants in a survey and questionnaire.

The sample comprised PBMCs or T cells enriched from blood (not recorded which). The receptor comes from a woman aged 25-40 years who had recovered from COVID-19. V gene TRBV19 combines with J gene TRBJ2-3; D possibly corresponds to TRBD2 (6 bases). DNA for the CDR3: TGTGCCATAGGGGCCCGGGGGAGCACAGATACGCAGTATTTT. Translating it yields CAIGARGSTDTQYF.